The rows below give T cell receptor beta chains drawn from one sample of a study of blood T cell repertoires in COVID-19. The assay was immunoSEQ multiplex PCR, and TCRdb's table has in-frame clones only and misses some. The table lists some 390,000 clones, approximately 92% of them singletons. Specimen: PBMCs or T cells enriched from blood (not recorded which). These receptors all stem from a man aged 30 to 39 who had recovered from COVID-19. CDR3s include the opening cysteine and the closing phenylalanine or tryptophan. D genes are given only for firm matches. Clone sizes are given selectively: once, few, many, or a class where the clone is expanded.

V	size	D	J	DNA	CDR3
TRBV5-4	NA	TRBD1	TRBJ2-7	TGTGCCAGCAGCTCGGCTCCGGGACAGGGAAACGAGCAGTACTTC	CASSSAPGQGNEQYF
TRBV28	few	NA	TRBJ1-2	TGTGCCAGCAGTTTGACAGACTATGGCTACACCTTC	CASSLTDYGYTF
TRBV28	NA	TRBD1	TRBJ1-1	TGTGCCAGCAGACAACGGGACAGGGGGTTAAACACTGAAGCTTTCTTT	CASRQRDRGLNTEAFF
TRBV9	NA	TRBD2	TRBJ2-1	TGTGCCAGCAGCGAGACTAGCGGAAGCGCGGGTGAGCAGTTCTTC	CASSETSGSAGEQFF
TRBV12-2	NA	NA	TRBJ1-4	TGTGCAAGTCGCTTAGGTGGGGGCACCTCGAATGAAAAACTGTTTTTT	CASRLGGGTSNEKLFF
TRBV27	NA	NA	TRBJ1-1	TGTGCCAGCAGTTTGCTTACAGGTGGCACTGAAGCTTTCTTT	CASSLLTGGTEAFF
TRBV6-1	NA	TRBD1	TRBJ1-5	TGTGCCAGCAGTGGACGACAGGGGGCCAGCAATCAGCCCCAGCATTTT	CASSGRQGASNQPQHF
TRBV9	NA	TRBD2	TRBJ2-3	TGTGCCAGCAGCGAGGGGGGACTAGCTTCTGCAGATACGCAGTATTTT	CASSEGGLASADTQYF
TRBV28	NA	NA	TRBJ1-2	TGTGCCAGCAGTACACCGGGGGACTATGGCTACACCTTC	CASSTPGDYGYTF
TRBV18	NA	NA	TRBJ2-2	TGTGCCAGCTCACCACGTCGGGGCGGGGAGCTGTTTTTT	CASSPRRGGELFF
TRBV7-6	NA	NA	TRBJ1-5	TGTGCCAGCAGCTTAGGACAGGCCGGTCAGCCCCAGCATTTT	CASSLGQAGQPQHF
TRBV5-1	NA	NA	TRBJ2-3	TGCGCCAGCAGCTGGCCCCCGGGGTCTAGCACAGATACGCAGTATTTT	CASSWPPGSSTDTQYF
TRBV4-1	few	NA	TRBJ2-2	TGCGCCAGCAGCCAAGATCATACATACACCACCGGGGAGCTGTTTTTT	CASSQDHTYTTGELFF
TRBV10-1	once	NA	TRBJ2-1	TGCGCCAGCAGTGAGTCCCTGGCCAGTGAGGCGTTCTTC	CASSESLASEAFF
TRBV6-9	NA	NA	TRBJ1-2	TGTGCCAGCAGTTTGGACAGTTTCTATGGCTACACCTTC	CASSLDSFYGYTF
TRBV28	NA	TRBD1	TRBJ1-1	TGTGCCAGCAGCTACGACAGGGGGCGGCCGGGTGAAGCTTTCTTT	CASSYDRGRPGEAFF
TRBV6-2/TRBV6-3	NA	NA	TRBJ1-1	TGTGCCAGCAGTTACGGCGGGGCGCTGACTGAAGCTTTCTTT	CASSYGGALTEAFF
TRBV6-5	NA	NA	TRBJ1-5	TGTGCCAGCGGGGCGGACTATAGCAATCAGCCCCAGCATTTT	CASGADYSNQPQHF
TRBV2	once	NA	TRBJ1-1	TGTGCCAGCAACAGGCCAGGGGAAGCTTTCTTT	CASNRPGEAFF
TRBV28	NA	TRBD2	TRBJ2-1	TGTGCCAGCAGTTGGACTAGCGTCAATGAGCAGTTCTTC	CASSWTSVNEQFF